This TCR beta chain emerged from a study of T cell responses to AZD1222 COVID-19 vaccine. Libraries were prepared by immunoSEQ multiplex PCR; TCRdb keeps only in-frame clonotypes and omits some of them. The profile covers tens of thousands of clones, with roughly 90% appearing a single time and roughly 3.1% taken by the ten largest. V shed 6 bases and J 6 bases; nucleotides not matched to a gene: 9. CDR1 is SEHNR, CDR2 FQNEAQ, per germline (reference sequence). This CDR3 contains 15 residues. Study-level points and caveats: Sampling captured repertoires only after the peak T cell response. Two doses of AZD1222 preceded a rise in Spike-specific TCR breadth and depth. Clonal diversity may have been underestimated, and the donors were mostly white British, with more females than males.

This clone appeared once. What it recognizes is unknown. Second doses that came at about 4 or about 12 weeks were put together. This TCR was sampled from an adult who received the AZD1222 COVID-19 vaccine. The sample in question was peripheral blood, obtained 28 days after the second AZD1222 dose. This chain links TRBV7-9 with TRBJ2-1; 9 bases line up with TRBD2. The chain's CDR3 is CASRPGGGVFNEQFF. The CDR3 DNA sequence: TGTGCCAGCAGGCCCGGCGGGGGGGTCTTCAATGAGCAGTTCTTC. The variable domain in full, completed from reference TRBV7-9 and TRBJ2-1, reads DTGVSQNPRHKITKRGQNVTFRCDPISEHNRLYWYRQTLGQGPEFLTYFQNEAQLEKSRLLSDRFSAERPKGSFSTLEIQRTEQGDSAMYLCASRPGGGVFNEQFFGPGTRLTVL.